This TCR beta chain was retrieved from a study of cytomegalovirus exposure and HLA in healthy donors. The CDR3 is made up of 14 amino acids. The V gene's germline CDR1 is LNHDA and CDR2 SQIVND (reference sequence). The V end was cut by 8 bases, the J end by 3 bases, with 13 bases between. Donors were ostensibly healthy at sampling, although undocumented immune exposures were probable. Of note for this clone: Its cognate antigen is unknown.

Study findings and constraints: It was reported that the classifier diagnosed cytomegalovirus status with high specificity and sensitivity in both the original and validation cohorts. Of the V segments, some could not be distinguished, including TRBV6-2 and TRBV6-3, and were excluded.

A multiplex PCR was run with 60 Vbeta primers and 13 Jbeta primers. Original analysis: Tens of millions of unique TCR beta chains, roughly 11 million shared, were counted in a later analysis. Produced via immunoSEQ multiplex PCR; TCRdb's table is partial and in-frame only. V and J calls and clone size are copied from that table; D and trimming were computed from the DNA. The data show about 120,000 clones, with roughly three quarters seen just once and around 10% held by the top ten. The material sequenced was PBMCs. The receptor was isolated from a middle-aged woman in good health and CMV-seropositive. The chain couples TRBV19 to TRBJ1-4, with D tentatively TRBD1 (6 bases). CDR3 DNA: TGTGCCAGTTCCTTGGGGGCAGCTAATGAAAAACTGTTTTTT. It translates to CASSLGAANEKLFF.